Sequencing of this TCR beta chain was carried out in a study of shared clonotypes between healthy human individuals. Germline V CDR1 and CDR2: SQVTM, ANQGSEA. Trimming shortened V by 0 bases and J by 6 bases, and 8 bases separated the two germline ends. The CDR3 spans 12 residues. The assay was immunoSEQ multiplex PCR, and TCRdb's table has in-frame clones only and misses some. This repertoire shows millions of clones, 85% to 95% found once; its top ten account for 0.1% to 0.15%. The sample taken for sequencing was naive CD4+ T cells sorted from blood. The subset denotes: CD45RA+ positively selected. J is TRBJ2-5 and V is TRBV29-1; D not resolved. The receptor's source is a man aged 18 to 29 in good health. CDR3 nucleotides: TGCAGCGTTGAAGAGGGATCAAAGACCCAGTACTTC. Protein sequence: CSVEEGSKTQYF.